The 16 T cell receptor beta chains below were found in one sample sequenced in a study of T cell responses to AZD1222 COVID-19 vaccine. TCRdb keeps only in-frame clones here, not all; method: immunoSEQ multiplex PCR. The sample shows 120,000 or so clones, about 90% of them seen only once. Specimen: peripheral blood, collected 28 days after the second AZD1222 dose. Receptors were obtained from an adult who received the AZD1222 COVID-19 vaccine.

V is TRBV11-2 and J is TRBJ1-2; D remains unclear. This CDR3 spans 14 amino acids. Per germline, CDR1 SGHAT and CDR2 FQNNGV. V dropped 7 bases and J dropped 3 bases, with 15 bases sitting between them. Written as DNA, the CDR3 is TGTGCCAGCAATGATCGTCGGAGGGACTATGGCTACACCTTC. It encodes CASNDRRRDYGYTF.

The chain combines TRBV7-6 with TRBJ1-4; D is undetermined. CDR1 and CDR2 (germline): SGHVS, FNYEAQ. Trimming took off 1 base at V and 8 bases at J, with 11 bases between the two ends. This CDR3 contains 14 residues. The CDR3 DNA reads as TGTGCCAGCAGCTTAGGGGCGGCATTCGAAAAACTGTTTTTT. This encodes CASSLGAAFEKLFF.

The rearrangement uses TRBV2 and TRBJ1-6, with D unresolved. CDR1 and CDR2 from the germline V gene are SNHLY and FYNNEI. V was cut by 3 bases and J by 8 bases, with 14 bases left in between. This CDR3 is 15 amino acids long. Here the CDR3 reads CASSDIQDFDSPLHF. Here the CDR3 DNA reads TGTGCCAGCAGTGACATCCAGGACTTCGATTCACCCCTCCACTTT.

This chain connects TRBV10-3 to TRBJ2-1; 10 positions match TRBD2. The CDR3 length is 19 residues. V lost 8 bases, J lost 2 bases, and 18 bases stayed unmatched. Germline loops: CDR1 ENHRY, CDR2 SYGVKD. CDR3 DNA: TGTGCCATCGGTGGAAGGGATAGCGGGGGGACCCTAACCTACAATGAGCAGTTCTTC. It encodes CAIGGRDSGGTLTYNEQFF.

This clone appeared once. The rearrangement uses TRBV18 and TRBJ2-3, with TRBD2 matching 12 bases. Germline V CDR1 and CDR2: KGHSH, LQKENI. This CDR3 region has 15 residues. The V and J ends lost 5 bases and 4 bases, in that order; junction bases with no gene match: 4. CDR3 sequence (DNA): TGTGCCAGCTCAACGACTAGCGGGAGCGCAGATACGCAGTATTTT. Its protein is CASSTTSGSADTQYF. The full variable domain, in which reference TRBV18 and TRBJ2-3 provide the parts outside the CDR3, is NAGVMQNPRHLVRRRGQEARLRCSPMKGHSHVYWYRQLPEEGLKFMVYLQKENIIDESGMPKERFSAEFPKEGPSILRIQQVVRGDSAAYFCASSTTSGSADTQYFGPGTRLTVL.

This sequence joins TRBV5-1 and TRBJ1-2; TRBD1 might be the D (5 bases). Trimming pared 4 bases from V and 4 bases from J, leaving 11 bases between. The CDR3 is 13 amino acids. Germline V CDR1 and CDR2: SGHRS, YFSETQ. The CDR3 sequence is CASSPTGFYGYTF. The DNA of the CDR3 is TGCGCCAGCAGCCCCACAGGCTTCTATGGCTACACCTTC.

This clone occurred a few times. One end of the junction is discordant with germline, which a read error may explain. This chain links TRBV12-3 or TRBV12-4 with TRBJ1-5, with D possibly matching TRBD1 (5 bases). This CDR3 contains 13 residues. The CDR3 DNA reads TGTGCCAGCGCAATGGGGGAGGATCAACCCCAGCATTTT. Translated: CASAMGEDQPQHF.

To note about this clone: Other nucleotide sequences from this sample produce the same CDR3. The rearrangement links TRBV3-1 (or the pseudogene TRBV3-2) to TRBJ1-6; tentatively, D is TRBD1 (5 bases). The V end was cut by 3 bases, the J end by 4 bases, with 7 bases between. Germline V gives CDR1 LGHDT, CDR2 YNNKEL (reference sequence). The CDR3 loop spans 14 amino acids. The CDR3, as DNA: TGTGCCAGCAGCCAGGGGCGGTATAATTCACCCCTCCACTTT. It yields the protein CASSQGRYNSPLHF.

The chain employs TRBV11-3 and TRBJ1-2; 7 nucleotides match TRBD1. This CDR3 has 16 amino acids. Germline-derived CDR1 and CDR2 are SGHNT and YENEEA. The ends lost 0 bases at V and 4 bases at J; junction bases unmatched: 8. CDR3 sequence reads: CASSLESDRHLYGYTF. DNA for the CDR3: TGTGCCAGCAGCTTAGAATCGGACAGGCACCTCTATGGCTACACCTTC.

V gene TRBV10-1 combines with J gene TRBJ2-2; 7 positions match TRBD2. Germline CDR1 WNHNN, CDR2 SYGVQD (reference sequence). This CDR3 has 15 residues. Losses at the gene ends were 3 bases for V and 6 bases for J; bases not matched to a gene: 7. This chain's CDR3 is CASSDEGGNPGELFF. The CDR3 bases are TGCGCCAGCAGTGATGAGGGAGGGAATCCCGGGGAGCTGTTTTTT.

The J gene is TRBJ2-3, the V gene TRBV27, with unresolved D. This CDR3 comprises 17 residues. The germline CDR1 and CDR2 sequences are MNHEY and SMNVEV (reference sequence). V gave up 0 bases and J gave up 4 bases, with 17 bases separating them. CDR3 DNA sequence: TGTGCCAGCAGTTTATCGATGGCACACGGTGTCTCAGATACGCAGTATTTT. This sequence encodes CASSLSMAHGVSDTQYF.

Concerning this clone itself: Additional DNA sequences in this sample encode the identical CDR3. The chain uses TRBV27 and TRBJ1-3; TRBD1 agrees at 11 bases. There are 17 residues in the CDR3. The V gene end was trimmed by 9 bases and the J gene end by 0 bases; junction bases not matched to a gene: 10. CDR1 is MNHEY and CDR2 is SMNVEV in the germline V gene (reference sequence). The CDR3 nucleotides read TGTGCCAGTCGAGGGGGGACAGGGGGTTTCTCTGGAAACACCATATATTTT. This codes for CASRGGTGGFSGNTIYF.

The rearrangement joins TRBV7-9 to TRBJ1-2, with D possibly matching TRBD1 (5 bases). The CDR3 consists of 15 residues. The V gene's germline CDR1 is SEHNR and CDR2 FQNEAQ (reference sequence). V was trimmed by 5 bases and J by 4 bases, leaving 17 bases between them. The CDR3 coding sequence is TGTGCCAGCAGCGGGGCCCTCTTTGGTCCCTATGGCTACACCTTC. Amino acids: CASSGALFGPYGYTF.

The chain links TRBV7-9 to TRBJ2-1; 16 nucleotides align to TRBD2. The CDR3 covers 18 residues. V was clipped by 6 bases and J by 2 bases; unmatched bases: 7. Germline CDR1 reads SEHNR; CDR2 reads FQNEAQ (reference sequence). Written as DNA, the CDR3 is TGTGCCAGCAGTCAGGGACTAGCGGGGGGGCCAACCTACAATGAGCAGTTCTTC. Translation: CASSQGLAGGPTYNEQFF.

This clone was counted a few times. The J gene is TRBJ2-7, the V gene TRBV5-6, with 7 nucleotides matching TRBD1. The CDR3 runs 16 residues. CDR1 and CDR2 (germline): SGHDT, YYEEEE. Unmatched junction bases numbered 14, after V lost 6 bases and J lost 2 bases. The CDR3 spells CASTTGETGIPYEQYF. The CDR3 bases are TGTGCCAGCACAACCGGGGAGACAGGGATCCCCTACGAGCAGTACTTC.

The rearrangement uses TRBV27 and TRBJ1-1; weak D call: TRBD1 (5 bases). Germline-derived CDR1 and CDR2 are MNHEY and SMNVEV (reference sequence). V was trimmed by 3 bases and J by 0 bases, leaving 11 bases between them. The CDR3 length is 15 residues. The CDR3 region has the DNA TGTGCCAGCAGTTTTGCCGGGGGGTTGAACACTGAAGCTTTCTTT. This gives the protein CASSFAGGLNTEAFF.